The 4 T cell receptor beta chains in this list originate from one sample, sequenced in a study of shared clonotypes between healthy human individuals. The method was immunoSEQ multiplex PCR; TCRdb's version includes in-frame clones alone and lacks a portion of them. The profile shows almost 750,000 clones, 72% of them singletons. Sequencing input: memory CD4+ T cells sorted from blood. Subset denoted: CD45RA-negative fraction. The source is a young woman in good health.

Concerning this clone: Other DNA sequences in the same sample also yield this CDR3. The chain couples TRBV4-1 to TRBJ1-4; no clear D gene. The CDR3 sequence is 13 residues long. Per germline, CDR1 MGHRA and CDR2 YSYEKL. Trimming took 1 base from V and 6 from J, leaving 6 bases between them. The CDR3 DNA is TGCGCCAGCAGCCAAGTTACGGATGAAAAACTGTTTTTT. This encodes CASSQVTDEKLFF.

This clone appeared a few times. CDR3 region: CATLHRGEGYTF. In DNA, the CDR3 is TGTGCCACCCTCCACAGGGGCGAGGGCTACACCTTC. This chain joins TRBV6-5 and TRBJ1-2; 7 bases align to TRBD1. Germline V gene data show CDR1 as MNHEY and CDR2 as SVGAGI. The CDR3 loop spans 12 amino acids. V dropped 10 bases and J dropped 8; count of bases not matched to a gene: 10.

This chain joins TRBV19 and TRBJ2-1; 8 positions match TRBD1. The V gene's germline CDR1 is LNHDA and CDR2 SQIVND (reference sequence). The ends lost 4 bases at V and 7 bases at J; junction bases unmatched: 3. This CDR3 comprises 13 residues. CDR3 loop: CASSRQGRNEQFF. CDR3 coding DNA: TGTGCCAGTAGTAGACAGGGGCGGAATGAGCAGTTCTTC.

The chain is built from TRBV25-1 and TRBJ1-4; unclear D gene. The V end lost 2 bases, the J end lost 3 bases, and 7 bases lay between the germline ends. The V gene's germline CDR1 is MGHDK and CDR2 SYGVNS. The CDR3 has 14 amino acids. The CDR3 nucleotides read TGTGCCAGCAGTGAAGGGCAGCCTAATGAAAAACTGTTTTTT. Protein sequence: CASSEGQPNEKLFF.